This T cell receptor (beta chain) was recorded in a study of blood T cell repertoires in COVID-19. Generated by immunoSEQ multiplex PCR, the TCRdb table keeps only in-frame clones and is missing some. The profile shows 36,000 or so clones, about nine tenths of them singletons. V lost 1 base, J lost 2 bases, and 5 bases stayed unmatched. This CDR3 is built from 16 residues. Per germline, CDR1 SGHRS and CDR2 YFSETQ. The TCR originated in a human donor in a cohort sampled during active COVID-19. The rearrangement uses TRBV5-1 and TRBJ2-7; 11 bases align to TRBD2. Sequences were obtained from peripheral blood. The CDR3 spells CASSLRGTSGPYEQYF. CDR3 nucleotides: TGCGCCAGCAGCTTGAGGGGGACTAGCGGACCCTACGAGCAGTACTTC.